This T cell receptor (beta chain) was found in a study of blood T cell repertoires in COVID-19. Whole-study context: Sites across the United States, Italy and Spain contributed samples from acute and convalescent COVID-19.

The CDR3 covers 13 residues. Germline CDR1 SEHNR, CDR2 FQNEAQ (reference sequence). The germline V and J ends were trimmed by 8 bases and 6 bases, with 16 bases remaining between them. This clone showed up just a few times. Authors' analysis steps: Reference gene primer amplification gave estimated nucleated cell counts. Repertoires were generated with immunoSEQ multiplex PCR, while TCRdb's copy carries only in-frame clones and drops some. D and trimming were read from the DNA, whereas the V and J calls and clone size are those reported in that table. The sample consists of about 90,000 clones, approximately 86% of them appearing once.

V and J are TRBV7-9 and TRBJ1-1; D remains ambiguous. This receptor was identified in a woman in her 70s with active or convalescent COVID-19. Sequenced material: peripheral blood. CDR3 loop: CASGQLERPEAFF. For the CDR3, the DNA is TGTGCCAGCGGGCAACTGGAACGGCCTGAAGCTTTCTTT.